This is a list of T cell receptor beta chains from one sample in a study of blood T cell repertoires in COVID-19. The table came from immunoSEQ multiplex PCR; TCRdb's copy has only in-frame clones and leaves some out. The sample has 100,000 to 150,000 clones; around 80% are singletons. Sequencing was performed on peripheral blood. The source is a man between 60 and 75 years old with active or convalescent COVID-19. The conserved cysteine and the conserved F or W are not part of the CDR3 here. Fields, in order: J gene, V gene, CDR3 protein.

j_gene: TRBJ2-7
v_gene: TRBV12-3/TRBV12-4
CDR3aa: ASSLTGTGGQY

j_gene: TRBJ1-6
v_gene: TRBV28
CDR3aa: ASSPLQGSAPLH

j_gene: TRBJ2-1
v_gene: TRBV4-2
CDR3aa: ASSPSGIGTHEQF

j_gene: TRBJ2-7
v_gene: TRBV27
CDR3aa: ASSLNPTGIHEQY

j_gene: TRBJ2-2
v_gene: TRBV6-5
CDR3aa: ASRSDRGRNGELF

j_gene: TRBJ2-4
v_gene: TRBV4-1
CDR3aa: ASSPPGASGTKNIQY

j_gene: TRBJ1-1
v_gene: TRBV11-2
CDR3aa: ASSSPGNTEAF

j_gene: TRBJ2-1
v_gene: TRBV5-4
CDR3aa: ASSRLSGVNNEQF

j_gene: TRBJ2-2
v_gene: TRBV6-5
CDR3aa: ASSRGNTGELF

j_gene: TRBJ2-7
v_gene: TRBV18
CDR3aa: ASSPRGTGSYEQY

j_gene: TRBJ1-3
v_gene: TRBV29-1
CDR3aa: SVEDRVGTGVAGNTIY

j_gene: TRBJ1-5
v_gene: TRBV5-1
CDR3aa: ASSRSGGLNQPQH

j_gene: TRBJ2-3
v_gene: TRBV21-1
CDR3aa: ASSKPISGRLLGDTQY

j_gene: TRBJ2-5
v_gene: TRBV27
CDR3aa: ASSLAPQGWQETQY

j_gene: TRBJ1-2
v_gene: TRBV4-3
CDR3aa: ASSIGQVGYT

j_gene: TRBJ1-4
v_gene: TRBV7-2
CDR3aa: ASSPWGRGNPTNEKLF

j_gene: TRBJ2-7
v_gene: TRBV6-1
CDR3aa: ASSSPGQSSYEQY

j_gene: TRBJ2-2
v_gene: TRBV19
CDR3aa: ASSMGTSGNTGELF

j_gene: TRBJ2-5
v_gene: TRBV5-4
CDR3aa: ASGSGTEGTQY

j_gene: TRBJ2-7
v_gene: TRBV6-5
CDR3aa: ASSTLDSYEQY

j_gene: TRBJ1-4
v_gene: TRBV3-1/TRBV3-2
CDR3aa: ASSQGGVSKRGEKLF

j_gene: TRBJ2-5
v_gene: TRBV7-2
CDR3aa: ASSFQGQETQY

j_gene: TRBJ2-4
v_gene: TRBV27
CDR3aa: ASSFRGPKNIQY

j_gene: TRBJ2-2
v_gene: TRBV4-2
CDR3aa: ASSRSGGGGRTGELF

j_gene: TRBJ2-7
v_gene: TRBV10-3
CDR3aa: AISDTGGFSYEQY

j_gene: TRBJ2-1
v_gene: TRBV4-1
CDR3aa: ASSPTSVARGNEQF

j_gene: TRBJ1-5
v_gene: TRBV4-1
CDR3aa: ASSPTQGDLNQPQH

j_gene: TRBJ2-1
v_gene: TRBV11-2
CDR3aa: ASNEAAKNEQF

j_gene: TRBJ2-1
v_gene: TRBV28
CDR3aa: ASNYPGTSGKYEQF

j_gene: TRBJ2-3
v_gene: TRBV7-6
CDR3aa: ASSLQEGATDTQY

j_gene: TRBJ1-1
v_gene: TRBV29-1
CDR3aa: SAGPGNTEAF

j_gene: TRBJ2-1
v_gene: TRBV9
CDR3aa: ASSAGLAVNEQF

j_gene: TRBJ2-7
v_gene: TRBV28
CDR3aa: ASSSLTSGGSYEQY

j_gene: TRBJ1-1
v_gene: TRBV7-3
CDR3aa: ASSLWGSGTEAF

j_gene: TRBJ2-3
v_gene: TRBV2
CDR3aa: ASSEPSTDTQY